The 8 T cell receptor beta chains below were found in one sample sequenced in a study of T cell responses to AZD1222 COVID-19 vaccine. Method: immunoSEQ multiplex PCR; TCRdb's copy keeps in-frame clones and lacks some. The repertoire has about 88,000 clones, roughly 91% of them found once; the top ten carry just under 5%. The sequenced sample was peripheral blood, obtained 28 days after the second AZD1222 dose. The receptors were sampled from an adult who received the AZD1222 COVID-19 vaccine.

The gene calls are TRBV18 and TRBJ1-2; 9 bases fit TRBD1. The CDR3 extends over 17 amino acids. Germline CDR1 and CDR2: KGHSH and LQKENI. Unmatched junction bases numbered 7, after V lost 1 base and J lost 1 base. CDR3 in amino acids: CASSPLGTGNVNYGYTF. DNA for the CDR3: TGTGCCAGCTCACCACTTGGGACAGGGAATGTTAACTATGGCTACACCTTC.

This chain connects TRBV19 to TRBJ1-5; unclear D gene. CDR1 is LNHDA, CDR2 SQIVND, per germline (reference sequence). There are 13 residues in the CDR3. Trimming took 6 bases from V and 1 from J, leaving 7 bases between them. This CDR3 is CASRLGSNQPQHF. The DNA of the CDR3 is TGTGCCAGTAGGCTTGGGAGCAATCAGCCCCAGCATTTT.

This clone was detected once. This chain links TRBV5-1 with TRBJ2-7, with D uncertain. The germline V gene has CDR1 SGHRS and CDR2 YFSETQ. V was shortened by 1 base and J by 0 bases, with 14 bases between the two germline ends. This CDR3 has 16 residues. CDR3: CASSLYAGSSSYEQYF. The CDR3 bases are TGCGCCAGCAGCTTGTATGCAGGTTCGAGCTCCTACGAGCAGTACTTC.

The chain carries TRBV7-8 and TRBJ1-6; 8 nucleotides match TRBD1. The CDR3 spans 16 residues. Trimming cost V 1 base and J 9 bases; bases outside gene matches: 8. Germline CDR1 reads SGHVS; CDR2 reads FQNEAQ. In DNA, the CDR3 is TGTGCCAGCAGCTTAGTGGGAGGACAGGGTGGTTCACCCCTCCACTTT. This gives the protein CASSLVGGQGGSPLHF.

This clone was seen only a few times. The rearrangement uses TRBV18 and TRBJ1-2; perhaps TRBD1 as D (5 bases). Trimming cost V 4 bases and J 6 bases, with 12 bases left between them. The CDR3 has 13 amino acids. The germline gives CDR1 KGHSH, CDR2 LQKENI. The CDR3, as DNA: TGTGCCAGCTCACGTCCGGGAGGGGATGGCTACACCTTC. Protein sequence: CASSRPGGDGYTF. Full variable domain (remainder filled in from reference TRBV18 and TRBJ1-2): NAGVMQNPRHLVRRRGQEARLRCSPMKGHSHVYWYRQLPEEGLKFMVYLQKENIIDESGMPKERFSAEFPKEGPSILRIQQVVRGDSAAYFCASSRPGGDGYTFGSGTRLTVV.

This chain joins TRBV6-5 and TRBJ1-2; TRBD1 is a possible D gene (6 bases). Germline-derived CDR1 and CDR2 are MNHEY and SVGAGI. This CDR3 contains 13 residues. Trimming removed 6 bases at V and 4 bases at J, with 12 bases between. The chain's CDR3 is CASSSGTLYGYTF. CDR3 coding DNA: TGTGCCAGCAGCTCCGGGACACTCTATGGCTACACCTTC.

This clone showed up just a few times. This chain joins TRBV9 and TRBJ2-7, with D perhaps given as TRBD1 or TRBD2 (5 bases each). The CDR3 runs to 16 residues. The germline CDR1 and CDR2 sequences are SGDLS and YYNGEE. The V gene lost 3 bases and the J gene lost 6 bases, with 22 bases spanning the gap. The CDR3 sequence: CASSAPLGELVSEQYF. The CDR3 DNA follows: TGTGCCAGCAGCGCCCCCCTGGGGGAGCTCGTCTCCGAGCAGTACTTC.

The chain has TRBV18 and TRBJ1-1, with a possible D match to TRBD1 (5 bases). V dropped 3 bases and J dropped 1 base, with 9 bases sitting between them. CDR3 length: 14 amino acids. Germline CDR1 KGHSH, CDR2 LQKENI. CDR3 coding DNA: TGTGCCAGCTCACCCCCCGGACAGAACACTGAAGCTTTCTTT. This encodes CASSPPGQNTEAFF.